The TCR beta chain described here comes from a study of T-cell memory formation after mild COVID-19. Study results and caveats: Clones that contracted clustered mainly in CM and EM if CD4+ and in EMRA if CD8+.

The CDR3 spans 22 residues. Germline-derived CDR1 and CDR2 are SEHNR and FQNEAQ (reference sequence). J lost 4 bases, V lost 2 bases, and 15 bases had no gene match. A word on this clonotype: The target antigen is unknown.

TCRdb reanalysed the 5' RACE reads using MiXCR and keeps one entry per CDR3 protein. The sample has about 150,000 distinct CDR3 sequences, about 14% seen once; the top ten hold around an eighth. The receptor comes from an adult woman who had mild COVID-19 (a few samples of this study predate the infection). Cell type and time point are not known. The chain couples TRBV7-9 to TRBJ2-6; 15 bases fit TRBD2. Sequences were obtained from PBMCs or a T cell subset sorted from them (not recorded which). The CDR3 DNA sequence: TGTGCCAGCAGCTTATCTCCGGGACTAGCGGGGGGACCTCCTGGAGGGGCCAACGTCCTGACTTTC. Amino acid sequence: CASSLSPGLAGGPPGGANVLTF.